Reported below is one T cell receptor (beta chain). This sample stems from a study of control samples from healthy donors and cancer patients. Clones were sequenced by immunoSEQ multiplex PCR, and TCRdb holds only the in-frame ones, with some missing. The sample has some 210,000 clones, around 93% seen once; the top ten hold less than 2%. Deletions cut 0 bases from V and 3 bases from J, with 9 bases between. From germline, CDR1 is MNHNS and CDR2 SASEGT. The CDR3 has 14 residues. The gene calls are TRBV6-1 and TRBJ2-7; D remains unclear. The sample consisted of blood. This TCR came from a man aged 25-45 years in good health. The CDR3 nucleotides read TGTGCCAGCAGTGAAGCCCTGGGATACTACGAGCAGTACTTC. Translation: CASSEALGYYEQYF.